The text below deals with one TCR beta chain. Treatment here: oral pan-JAK inhibitor, 5-10 mg twice daily. The germline V gene has CDR1 KGHSY and CDR2 FQNENV. The CDR3 totals 15 residues. Trimming removed 0 bases at V and 4 bases at J, with 12 bases between. Extracted RNA was reverse transcribed into cDNA, the sequencing template. TCRdb's table, derived via immunoSEQ multiplex PCR, lists solely in-frame clones and lacks some. This sample has 60,000 to 85,000 clones, with 29% found just once. These data are taken from a study of CD8+ T cells in alopecia areata. This chain connects TRBV16 to TRBJ1-2; D not certain. The sequence was collected from a human donor with alopecia areata. The specimen was CD8+ T cells sorted from blood, collected at week 4, from a patient treated with tofacitinib. This chain's CDR3 is CASSQSVGSPYGYTF. The CDR3 bases are TGTGCCAGCAGCCAATCAGTGGGGTCCCCCTATGGCTACACCTTC.